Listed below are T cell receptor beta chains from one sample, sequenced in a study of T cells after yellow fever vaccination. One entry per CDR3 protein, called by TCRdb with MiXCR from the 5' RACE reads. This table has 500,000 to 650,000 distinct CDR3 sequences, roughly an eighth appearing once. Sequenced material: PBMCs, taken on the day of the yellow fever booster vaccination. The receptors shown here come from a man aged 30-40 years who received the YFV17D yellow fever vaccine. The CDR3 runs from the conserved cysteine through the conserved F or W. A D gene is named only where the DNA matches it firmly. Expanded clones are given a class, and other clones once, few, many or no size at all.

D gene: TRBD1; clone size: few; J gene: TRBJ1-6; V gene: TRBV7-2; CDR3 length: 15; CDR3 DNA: TGTGCCAGCAGCTGGACAGGGGAAGCGGGATCACCCCTCCACTTT; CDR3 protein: CASSWTGEAGSPLHF
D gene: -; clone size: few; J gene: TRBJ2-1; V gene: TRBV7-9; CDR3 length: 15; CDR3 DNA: TGTGCCAGCAGTGGTGGAGGGACCTTTACCAATGAGCAGTTCTTC; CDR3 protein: CASSGGGTFTNEQFF
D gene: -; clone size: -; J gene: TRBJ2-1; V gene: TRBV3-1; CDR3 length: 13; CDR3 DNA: TGTGCCAGCGAACGCAGAGGGGCCGTTGAGCAGTTCTTC; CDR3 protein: CASERRGAVEQFF
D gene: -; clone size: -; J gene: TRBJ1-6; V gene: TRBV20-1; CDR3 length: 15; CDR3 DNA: TGCAGTGCTAGAAGACAGAGCTCCTATAATTCACCCCTCCACTTT; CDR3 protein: CSARRQSSYNSPLHF
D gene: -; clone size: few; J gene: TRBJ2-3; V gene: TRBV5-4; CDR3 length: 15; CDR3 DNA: TGTGCCAGCAGCCCGTGGGCTACGGGCGCAGATACGCAGTATTTT; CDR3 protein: CASSPWATGADTQYF
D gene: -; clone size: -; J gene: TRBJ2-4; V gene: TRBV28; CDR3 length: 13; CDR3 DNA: TGTGCCACCCTGGGCGCCGACGAAAGGTTTCAGTACTTC; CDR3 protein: CATLGADERFQYF
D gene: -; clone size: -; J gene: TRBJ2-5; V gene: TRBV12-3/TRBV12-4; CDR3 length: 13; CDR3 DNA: TGTGCCAGCAGCAAAGAGGGCCCGGAGACCCAGTACTTC; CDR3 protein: CASSKEGPETQYF
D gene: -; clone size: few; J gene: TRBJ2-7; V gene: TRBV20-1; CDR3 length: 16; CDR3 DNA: TGCAGTGCTGCGACCCCGTTCCGGAGGACCCCCTACGAGCAGTACTTC; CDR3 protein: CSAATPFRRTPYEQYF
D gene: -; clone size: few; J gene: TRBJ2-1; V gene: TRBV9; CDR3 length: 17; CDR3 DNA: TGTGCCAGCAGCGTAGCGACCGGTCTGGGAAGGTACAATGAGCAGTTCTTC; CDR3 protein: CASSVATGLGRYNEQFF
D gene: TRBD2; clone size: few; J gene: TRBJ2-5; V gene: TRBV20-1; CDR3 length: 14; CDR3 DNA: TGCAGTGCTCAGGGACTAGCGGGAGAAGAGACCCAGTACTTC; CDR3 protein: CSAQGLAGEETQYF
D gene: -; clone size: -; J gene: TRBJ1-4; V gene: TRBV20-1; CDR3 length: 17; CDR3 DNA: TGCAGTGCAGAGGTATCCCGGCGAGAGGGCGAAATAGAAAAACTGTTTTTT; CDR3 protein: CSAEVSRREGEIEKLFF
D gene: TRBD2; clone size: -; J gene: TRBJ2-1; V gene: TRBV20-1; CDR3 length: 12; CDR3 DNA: TGCAGTGAACTAGCGGGGCACAATGAGCAGTTCTTC; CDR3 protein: CSELAGHNEQFF
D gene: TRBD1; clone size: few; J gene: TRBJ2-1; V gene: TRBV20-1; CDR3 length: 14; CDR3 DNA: TGCAGTGCTACCACCGGGACAGAATACAATGAGCAGTTCTTC; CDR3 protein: CSATTGTEYNEQFF
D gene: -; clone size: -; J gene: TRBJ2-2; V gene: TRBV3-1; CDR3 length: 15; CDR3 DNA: TGTGCCAGCAGCGCACGCCATACGGACACCGGGGAGCTGTTTTTT; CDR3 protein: CASSARHTDTGELFF
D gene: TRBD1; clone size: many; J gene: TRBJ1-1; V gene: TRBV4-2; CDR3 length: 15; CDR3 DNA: TGTGCCAGCAGCCCCACAGAGGGGGCTAACACTGAAGCTTTCTTT; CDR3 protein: CASSPTEGANTEAFF
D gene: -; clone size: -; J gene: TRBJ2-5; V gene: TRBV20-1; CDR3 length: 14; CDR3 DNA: TGCAGTGCTCGAGGTTTAGCGGCCCAAGAGACCCAGTACTTC; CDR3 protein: CSARGLAAQETQYF
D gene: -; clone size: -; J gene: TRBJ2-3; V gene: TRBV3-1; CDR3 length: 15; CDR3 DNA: TGTGCCAGCAGCAAGCCGGGACACGGCACAGATACGCAGTATTTT; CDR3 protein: CASSKPGHGTDTQYF
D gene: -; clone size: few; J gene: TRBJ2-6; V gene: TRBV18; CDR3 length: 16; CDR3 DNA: TGTGCCAGCTCACCAAATTTGAGTTCTGGGGCCAACGTCCTGACTTTC; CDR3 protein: CASSPNLSSGANVLTF
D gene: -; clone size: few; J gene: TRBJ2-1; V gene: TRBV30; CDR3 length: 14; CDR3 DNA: TGTGCCTGGAGAACCTTAGCGGCCTACAATGAGCAGTTCTTC; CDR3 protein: CAWRTLAAYNEQFF
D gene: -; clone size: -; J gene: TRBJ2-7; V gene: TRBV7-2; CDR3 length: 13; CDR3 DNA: TGTGCCAGCAGCCTAGGCGCTGCTTCCGAGCAGTACTTC; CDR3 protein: CASSLGAASEQYF
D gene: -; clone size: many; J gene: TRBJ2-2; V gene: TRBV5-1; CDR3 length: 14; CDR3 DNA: TGCGCCAGCAGCTTGGACGGACACACCGGGGAGCTGTTTTTT; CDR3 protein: CASSLDGHTGELFF
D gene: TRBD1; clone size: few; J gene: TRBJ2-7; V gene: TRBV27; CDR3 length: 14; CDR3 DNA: TGTGCCAGCAGTTTTTGGGACAGATCCTACGAGCAGTACTTC; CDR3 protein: CASSFWDRSYEQYF
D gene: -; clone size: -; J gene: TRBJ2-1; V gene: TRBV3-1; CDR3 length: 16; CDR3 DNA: TGTGCCAGCAGCCTAATTGATTCCGGGCCGTACAATGAGCAGTTCTTC; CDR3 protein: CASSLIDSGPYNEQFF
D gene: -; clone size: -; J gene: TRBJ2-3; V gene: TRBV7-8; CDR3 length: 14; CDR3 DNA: TGTGCCAGCAGCTTAGATCGACTGGCCGATACGCAGTATTTT; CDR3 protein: CASSLDRLADTQYF
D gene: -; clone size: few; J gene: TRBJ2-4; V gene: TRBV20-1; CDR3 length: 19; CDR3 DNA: TGCAGTGCTAGAGATAACGAGGGGCCGGAATCGTTAGCCAAAAACATTCAGTACTTC; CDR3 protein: CSARDNEGPESLAKNIQYF
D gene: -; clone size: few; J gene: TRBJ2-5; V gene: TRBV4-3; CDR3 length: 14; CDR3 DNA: TGCGCCAGCAGCCAAGTTGACGGCGGCGGGACCCAGTACTTC; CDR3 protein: CASSQVDGGGTQYF
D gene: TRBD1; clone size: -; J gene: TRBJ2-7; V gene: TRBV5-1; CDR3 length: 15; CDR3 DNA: TGCGCCAGCAGCTCGCACCCGGGACAGGGGGCTGAGCAGTACTTC; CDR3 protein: CASSSHPGQGAEQYF
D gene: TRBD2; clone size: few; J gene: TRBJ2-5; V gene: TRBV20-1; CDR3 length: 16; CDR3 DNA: TGCAGTGCTAGGATATTTATAGCGGGAGGGCAAGAGACCCAGTACTTC; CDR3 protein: CSARIFIAGGQETQYF
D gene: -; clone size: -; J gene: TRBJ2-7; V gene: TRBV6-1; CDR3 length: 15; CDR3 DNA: TGTGCCAGCAGTCAGACTAGTCTTAGCTCCTACGAGCAGTACTTC; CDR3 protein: CASSQTSLSSYEQYF
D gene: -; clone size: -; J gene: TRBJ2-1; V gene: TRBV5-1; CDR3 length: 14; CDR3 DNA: TGCGCCAGCAGCTTGCAGTCAACCGACAATGAGCAGTTCTTC; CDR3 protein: CASSLQSTDNEQFF
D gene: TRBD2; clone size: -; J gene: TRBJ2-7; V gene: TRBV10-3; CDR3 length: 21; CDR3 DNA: TGTGCCATCAGTGAGTCTCTAACTGGACTAGCGGGAGGAGGTAACTCCTACGAGCAGTACTTC; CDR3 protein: CAISESLTGLAGGGNSYEQYF
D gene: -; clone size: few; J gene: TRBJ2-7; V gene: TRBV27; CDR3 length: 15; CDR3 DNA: TGTGCCAGCAGTTTATCGTTTGGACCGTCCTACGAGCAGTACTTC; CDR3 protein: CASSLSFGPSYEQYF
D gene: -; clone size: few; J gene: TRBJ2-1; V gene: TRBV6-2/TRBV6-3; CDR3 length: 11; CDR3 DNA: TGTGCCAGCAGTGGGCTATTCGAGCAGTTCTTC; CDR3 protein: CASSGLFEQFF
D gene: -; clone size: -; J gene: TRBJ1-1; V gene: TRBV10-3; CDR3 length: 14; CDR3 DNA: TGTGCCATCAGTGAAGGCGGGGGGCCCACTGAAGCTTTCTTT; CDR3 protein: CAISEGGGPTEAFF
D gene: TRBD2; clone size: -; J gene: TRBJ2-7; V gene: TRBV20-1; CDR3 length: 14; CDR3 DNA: TGCAGTGCTTGGGGACTAGCGGGATCAGAAGAGCAGTACTTC; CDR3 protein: CSAWGLAGSEEQYF
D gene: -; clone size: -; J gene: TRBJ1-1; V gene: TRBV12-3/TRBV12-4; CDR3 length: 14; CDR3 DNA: TGTGCCAGCAGTTTAGTAGAGGGGAGGACAGAAGCTTTCTTT; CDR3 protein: CASSLVEGRTEAFF